The 18 T cell receptor beta chains presented below share a single source sample, sequenced in a study of control samples from healthy donors and cancer patients. Clones were read by immunoSEQ multiplex PCR, and TCRdb kept only the in-frame ones, dropping some. This sample has tens of thousands of clones, with approximately 90% found just once. Sequenced: PBMCs. The receptors here all came from a woman aged 55-70 years with head and neck cancer.

This chain links TRBV5-4 with TRBJ1-1; D may be TRBD1 (5 bases). Trimming shortened V by 0 bases and J by 1 base, and 7 bases separated the two germline ends. The CDR3 has 14 residues. Per the germline V gene, CDR1 is SGHNT and CDR2 is YYREEE (reference sequence). CDR3 nucleotides: TGTGCCAGCAGCTTGGCCAGGGCGAACACTGAAGCTTTCTTT. Translation: CASSLARANTEAFF.

CDR3 in amino acids: CASSLLPGQGNTEAFF. The CDR3 region has the DNA TGTGCCAGCAGCTTATTACCGGGACAAGGAAACACTGAAGCTTTCTTT. The J gene is TRBJ1-1, the V gene TRBV5-6; D is possibly TRBD1 (6 bases). The V gene lost 2 bases and the J gene lost 2 bases, with 16 bases spanning the gap. There are 16 residues in the CDR3. The germline V gene encodes CDR1 SGHDT and CDR2 YYEEEE.

The DNA for the CDR3 is TGTGCCAGCAGCGGGGGAAGGGACACTGAAGCTTTCTTT. This translates into CASSGGRDTEAFF. The chain has TRBV28 and TRBJ1-1; tentatively, D is TRBD1 (5 bases). Germline-derived CDR1 and CDR2 are MDHEN and SYDVKM. There are 13 residues in the CDR3. The V end lost 6 bases, the J end lost 3 bases, and 11 bases lay between the germline ends.

This clone was picked up one time. This chain connects TRBV27 to TRBJ1-1, with D tentatively TRBD1 (5 bases). This CDR3 has 16 residues. Deletions cut 1 base from V and 0 bases from J, with 12 bases between. CDR1 MNHEY and CDR2 SMNVEV come from the germline V gene (reference sequence). CDR3 sequence (DNA): TGTGCCAGCAGTTTATGGCCAGGGCTGATGAACACTGAAGCTTTCTTT. Protein product: CASSLWPGLMNTEAFF.

This clone was detected only a few times. J is TRBJ2-7 and V is TRBV14; TRBD2 matches 9 bases. CDR1 SGHDN and CDR2 FVKESK come from the germline V gene. V trimming: 4 bases; J trimming: 11 bases; junction bases outside the gene matches: 3. The CDR3 loop spans 11 amino acids. CDR3 loop: CASSLSGRKYF. The CDR3 nucleotides are TGTGCCAGCAGCCTCAGCGGGAGGAAGTACTTC. The full variable domain, rest sourced from reference TRBV14 and TRBJ2-7, is EAGVTQFPSHSVIEKGQTVTLRCDPISGHDNLYWYRRVMGKEIKFLLHFVKESKQDESGMPNNRFLAERTGGTYSTLKVQPAELEDSGVYFCASSLSGRKYFGPGTRLTVT.

The chain carries TRBV6-5 and TRBJ2-7; the D call may be TRBD1 or TRBD2 (6 bases each). CDR1 MNHEY and CDR2 SVGAGI come from the germline V gene. The CDR3 runs to 16 residues. The V gene lost 2 bases and the J gene lost 5 bases, with 19 bases spanning the gap. Written as DNA, the CDR3 is TGTGCCAGCAGTTACCGGGGGCAGGGATGGTTCCACGAGCAGTACTTC. Its translation is CASSYRGQGWFHEQYF.

The CDR3 is CASSPLIWTGTYEQYF. The CDR3 coding sequence is TGCGCCAGCAGCCCGCTGATTTGGACAGGGACCTACGAGCAGTACTTC. The J gene is TRBJ2-7, the V gene TRBV5-1, with 8 bases matching TRBD1. The V segment lost 4 bases and the J segment 2 bases; nucleotides outside the gene matches: 11. Germline V gene data show CDR1 as SGHRS and CDR2 as YFSETQ. The CDR3 has 16 residues. Based on the CDR3 plus reference TRBV5-1 and TRBJ2-7, the full variable domain is KAGVTQTPRYLIKTRGQQVTLSCSPISGHRSVSWYQQTPGQGLQFLFEYFSETQRNKGNFPGRFSGRQFSNSRSEMNVSTLELGDSALYLCASSPLIWTGTYEQYFGPGTRLTVT.

This clone has only one observation. The chain combines TRBV28 with TRBJ1-1; D gene ambiguous. Germline lookup yields CDR1 MDHEN and CDR2 SYDVKM. The CDR3 is 14 residues long. Trimming left V 3 bases short and J 0 bases short, with 8 bases between. The CDR3 is CASSLRAMNTEAFF. CDR3 nucleotides: TGTGCCAGCAGTTTGCGGGCAATGAACACTGAAGCTTTCTTT.

The J gene is TRBJ1-6, the V gene TRBV19; TRBD1 might be the D (6 bases). V was trimmed by 7 bases and J by 2 bases, leaving 12 bases between them. The CDR3 contains 15 residues. Germline-derived CDR1 and CDR2 are LNHDA and SQIVND (reference sequence). CDR3 DNA sequence: TGTGCCAGTACCTTCGGACAGACCTATAATTCACCCCTCCACTTT. Translating gives CASTFGQTYNSPLHF.

The chain joins TRBV3-1 (or the pseudogene TRBV3-2) to TRBJ2-1; 13 positions match TRBD2. This CDR3 has 17 amino acids. Germline CDR1 and CDR2: LGHDT and YNNKEL (reference sequence). Trimming removed 4 bases from V and 5 bases from J; junction bases left unmatched: 8. CDR3 residues: CASSPTRTSGRNNEQFF. As DNA, the CDR3 is TGTGCCAGCAGCCCCACTCGGACTAGCGGGAGAAACAATGAGCAGTTCTTC.

The chain joins TRBV5-3 to TRBJ1-5, with TRBD1 matching 7 bases. TRBV5-3 has ORF status, its function being uncertain. V trimming: 3 bases; J trimming: 2 bases; junction bases outside the gene matches: 8. CDR3 length: 16 residues. CDR3 sequence (DNA): TGTGCCAGAAGCTCCCAACAGGGGCCACGCAATCAGCCCCAGCATTTT. Translating it yields CARSSQQGPRNQPQHF.

This clone was found a few times. This chain connects TRBV5-6 to TRBJ2-1, with D perhaps TRBD1 or TRBD2 (5 bases each). Germline-derived CDR1 and CDR2 are SGHDT and YYEEEE. Trimming shortened V by 4 bases and J by 0 bases, and 20 bases separated the two germline ends. The CDR3 loop spans 18 amino acids. The CDR3, as DNA: TGTGCCAGCAGCCCGGGACCCAAGAAAGAGGCCTCCTACAATGAGCAGTTCTTC. Its translation: CASSPGPKKEASYNEQFF.

The chain recombines TRBV6-6 with TRBJ1-3, with D hard to call. The CDR3 totals 14 residues. V shed 6 bases and J shed 0 bases, with 9 bases lying between them. Per the germline V gene, CDR1 is MNHNY and CDR2 is SVGAGI (reference sequence). For the CDR3, the DNA is TGTGCCAGCAGCACCGGGAGCTCTGGAAACACCATATATTTT. Protein product: CASSTGSSGNTIYF.

J is TRBJ2-3 and V is TRBV19, with TRBD1 as a possible D gene (5 bases). Germline CDR1 reads LNHDA; CDR2 reads SQIVND (reference sequence). CDR3 size: 14 residues. The germline V and J ends were trimmed by 6 bases and 0 bases, with 10 bases remaining between them. The CDR3: CASSRTSSTDTQYF. CDR3 in DNA: TGTGCCAGTAGCCGGACATCTAGCACAGATACGCAGTATTTT.

This rearrangement joins TRBV5-1 to TRBJ2-2, with D unresolved. The V gene lost 0 bases and the J gene lost 3 bases, with 0 bases spanning the gap. The CDR3 is 12 residues long. Germline V gene lookup returns CDR1 SGHRS and CDR2 YFSETQ. CDR3 coding DNA: TGCGCCAGCAGCTTGGACACCGGGGAGCTGTTTTTT. It translates to CASSLDTGELFF.

The chain couples TRBV3-1 (or the pseudogene TRBV3-2) to TRBJ2-1; possibly TRBD1 or TRBD2 for D (7 bases each). CDR1 and CDR2 from the germline V gene are LGHDT and YNNKEL (reference sequence). Trimming shortened V by 4 bases and J by 9 bases, and 19 bases separated the two germline ends. The CDR3 is made up of 15 amino acids. CDR3 region: CASSLRYTGEGEQFF. CDR3 nucleotides: TGTGCCAGCAGCCTTCGATACACAGGGGAGGGTGAGCAGTTCTTC.

The chain couples TRBV28 to TRBJ1-5, with D unclear. Trimming shortened V by 3 bases and J by 1 base, and 7 bases separated the two germline ends. The CDR3 has 14 amino acids. CDR1 MDHEN and CDR2 SYDVKM come from the germline V gene. CDR3 sequence: CASSLGGSNQPQHF. For the CDR3, the DNA is TGTGCCAGCAGTTTGGGAGGGAGCAATCAGCCCCAGCATTTT.

This clone was seen a single time. This rearrangement joins TRBV2 to TRBJ2-1; perhaps TRBD1 as D (6 bases). The CDR3 is 12 residues long. Germline lookup yields CDR1 SNHLY and CDR2 FYNNEI. With 5 bases removed from V and 7 bases from J, the gap between germline ends came to 9 bases. CDR3: CASSLQGNEQFF. In DNA, the CDR3 is TGTGCCAGCAGTTTACAGGGAAATGAGCAGTTCTTC.